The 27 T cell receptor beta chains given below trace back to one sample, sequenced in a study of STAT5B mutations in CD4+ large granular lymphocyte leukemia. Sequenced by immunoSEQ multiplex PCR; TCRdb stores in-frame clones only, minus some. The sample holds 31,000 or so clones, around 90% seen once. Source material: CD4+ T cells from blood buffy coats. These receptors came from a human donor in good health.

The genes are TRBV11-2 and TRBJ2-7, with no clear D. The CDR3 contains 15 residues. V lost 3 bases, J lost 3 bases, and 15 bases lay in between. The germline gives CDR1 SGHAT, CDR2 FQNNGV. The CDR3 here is CASSFGGSNGYEQYF. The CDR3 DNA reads TGTGCCAGCAGCTTTGGCGGATCTAACGGCTACGAGCAGTACTTC.

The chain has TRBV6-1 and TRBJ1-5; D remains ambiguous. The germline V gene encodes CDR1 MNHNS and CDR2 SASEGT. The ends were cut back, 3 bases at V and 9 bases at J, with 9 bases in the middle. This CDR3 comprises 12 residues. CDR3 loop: CASSDAPGPQHF. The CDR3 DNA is TGTGCCAGCAGTGATGCCCCGGGGCCCCAGCATTTT.

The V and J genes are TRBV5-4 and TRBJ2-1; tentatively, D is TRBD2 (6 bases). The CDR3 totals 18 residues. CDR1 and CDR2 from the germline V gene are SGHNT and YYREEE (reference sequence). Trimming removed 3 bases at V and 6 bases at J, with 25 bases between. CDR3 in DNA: TGTGCCAGCAGCTCCTGGGGTAGCGGACTATCAAGTTCCAATGAGCAGTTCTTC. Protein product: CASSSWGSGLSSSNEQFF.

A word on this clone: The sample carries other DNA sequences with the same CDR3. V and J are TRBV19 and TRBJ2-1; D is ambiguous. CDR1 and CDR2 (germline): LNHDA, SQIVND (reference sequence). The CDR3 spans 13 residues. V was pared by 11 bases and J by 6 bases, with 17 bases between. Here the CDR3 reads CASSIRARNEQFF. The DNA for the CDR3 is TGTGCCTCATCTATACGTGCCCGCAATGAGCAGTTCTTC. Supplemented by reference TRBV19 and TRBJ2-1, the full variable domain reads DGGITQSPKYLFRKEGQNVTLSCEQNLNHDAMYWYRQDPGQGLRLIYYSQIVNDFQKGDIAEGYSVSREKKESFPLTVTSAQKNPTAFYLCASSIRARNEQFFGPGTRLTVL.

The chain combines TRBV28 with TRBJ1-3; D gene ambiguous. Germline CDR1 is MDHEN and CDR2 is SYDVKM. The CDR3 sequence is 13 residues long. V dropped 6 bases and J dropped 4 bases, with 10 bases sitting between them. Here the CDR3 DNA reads TGTGCCAGCAGCCAATTTGTAGGAAACACCATATATTTT. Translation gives CASSQFVGNTIYF.

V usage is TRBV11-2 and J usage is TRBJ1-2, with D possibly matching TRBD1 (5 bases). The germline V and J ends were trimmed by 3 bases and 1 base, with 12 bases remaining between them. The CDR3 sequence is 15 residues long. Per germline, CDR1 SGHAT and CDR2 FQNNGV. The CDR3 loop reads CASSFQRGGNYGYTF. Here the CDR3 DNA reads TGTGCCAGCAGCTTTCAGAGGGGTGGTAACTATGGCTACACCTTC. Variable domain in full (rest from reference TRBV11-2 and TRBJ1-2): EAGVAQSPRYKIIEKRQSVAFWCNPISGHATLYWYQQILGQGPKLLIQFQNNGVVDDSQLPKDRFSAERLKGVDSTLKIQPAKLEDSAVYLCASSFQRGGNYGYTFGSGTRLTVV.

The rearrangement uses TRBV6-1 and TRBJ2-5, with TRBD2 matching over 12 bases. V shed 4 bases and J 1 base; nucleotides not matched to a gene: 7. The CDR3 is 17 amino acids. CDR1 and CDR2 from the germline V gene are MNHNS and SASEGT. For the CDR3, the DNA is TGTGCCAGCAGTGGGAGACTAGCGGGAGCCATCCAAGAGACCCAGTACTTC. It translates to CASSGRLAGAIQETQYF.

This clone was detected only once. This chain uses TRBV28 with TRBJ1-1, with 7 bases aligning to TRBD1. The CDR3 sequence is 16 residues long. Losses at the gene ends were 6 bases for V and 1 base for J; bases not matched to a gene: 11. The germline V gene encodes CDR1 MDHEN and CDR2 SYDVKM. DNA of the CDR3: TGTGCCAGCAGCCATTATTCGGGACAGCGGAACACTGAAGCTTTCTTT. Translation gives CASSHYSGQRNTEAFF.

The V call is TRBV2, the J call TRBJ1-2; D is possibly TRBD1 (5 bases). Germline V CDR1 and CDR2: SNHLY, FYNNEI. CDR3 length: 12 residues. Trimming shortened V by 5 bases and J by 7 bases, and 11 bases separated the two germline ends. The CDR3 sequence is CASSLGGVGYTF. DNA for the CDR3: TGTGCCAGCAGTTTGGGGGGGGTTGGCTACACCTTC.

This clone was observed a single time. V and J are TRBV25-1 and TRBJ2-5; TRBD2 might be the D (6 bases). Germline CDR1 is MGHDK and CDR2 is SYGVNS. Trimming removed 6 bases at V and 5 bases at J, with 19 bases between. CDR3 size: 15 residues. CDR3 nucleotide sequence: TGTGCCAGCAGCCGACTGGGGGGTTCTGTGGAGACCCAGTACTTC. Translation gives CASSRLGGSVETQYF.

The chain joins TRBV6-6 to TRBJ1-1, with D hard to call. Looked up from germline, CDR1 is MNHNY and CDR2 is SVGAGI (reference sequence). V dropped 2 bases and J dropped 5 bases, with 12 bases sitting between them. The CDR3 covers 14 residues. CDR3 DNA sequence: TGTGCCAGCAGTTACGGTGCGGACGGGACTGAAGCTTTCTTT. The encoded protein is CASSYGADGTEAFF.

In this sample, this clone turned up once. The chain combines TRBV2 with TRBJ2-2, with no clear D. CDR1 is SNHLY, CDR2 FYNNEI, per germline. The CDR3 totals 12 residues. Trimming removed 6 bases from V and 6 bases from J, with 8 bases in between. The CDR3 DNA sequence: TGTGCCAGCAGATCTATCGCCGGGGAGCTGTTTTTT. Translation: CASRSIAGELFF.

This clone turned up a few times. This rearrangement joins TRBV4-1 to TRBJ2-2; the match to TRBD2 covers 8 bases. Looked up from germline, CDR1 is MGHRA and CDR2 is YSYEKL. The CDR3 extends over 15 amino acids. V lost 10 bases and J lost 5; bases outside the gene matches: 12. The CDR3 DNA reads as TGCGCCACCCGCCGGCCCGGGGGGGAAACCGGGGAGCTGTTTTTT. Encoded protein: CATRRPGGETGELFF.

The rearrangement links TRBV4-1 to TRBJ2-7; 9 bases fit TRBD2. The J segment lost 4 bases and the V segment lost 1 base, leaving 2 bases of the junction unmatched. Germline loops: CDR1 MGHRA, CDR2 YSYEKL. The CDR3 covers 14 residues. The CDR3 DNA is TGCGCCAGCAGCCAAGCAGCGGGAGGATACGAGCAGTACTTC. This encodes CASSQAAGGYEQYF.

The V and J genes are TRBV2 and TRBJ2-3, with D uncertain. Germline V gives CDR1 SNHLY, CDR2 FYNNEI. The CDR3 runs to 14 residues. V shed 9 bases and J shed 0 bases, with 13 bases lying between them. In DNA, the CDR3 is TGTGCCAGTAGGGCCTCTTACAGCACAGATACGCAGTATTTT. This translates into CASRASYSTDTQYF.

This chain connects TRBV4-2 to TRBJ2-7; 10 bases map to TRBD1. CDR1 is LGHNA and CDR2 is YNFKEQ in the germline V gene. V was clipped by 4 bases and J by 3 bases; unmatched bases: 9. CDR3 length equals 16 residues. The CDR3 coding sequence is TGTGCCAGCAGCCCCCTAAAGACAGGGGGCGACTACGAGCAGTACTTC. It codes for CASSPLKTGGDYEQYF.

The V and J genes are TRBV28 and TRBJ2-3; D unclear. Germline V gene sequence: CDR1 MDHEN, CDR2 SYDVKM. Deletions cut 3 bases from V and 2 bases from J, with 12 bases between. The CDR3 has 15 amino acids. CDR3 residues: CASSFGDGPTDTQYF. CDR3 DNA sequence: TGTGCCAGCAGTTTCGGTGACGGCCCCACAGATACGCAGTATTTT.

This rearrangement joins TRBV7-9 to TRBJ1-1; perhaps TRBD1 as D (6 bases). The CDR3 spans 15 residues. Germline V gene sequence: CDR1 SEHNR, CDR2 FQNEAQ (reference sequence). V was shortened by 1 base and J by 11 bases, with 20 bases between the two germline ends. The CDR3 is CASSLVVSGHNVAFF. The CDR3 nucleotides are TGTGCCAGCAGCTTAGTCGTCTCGGGACACAACGTCGCTTTCTTT.

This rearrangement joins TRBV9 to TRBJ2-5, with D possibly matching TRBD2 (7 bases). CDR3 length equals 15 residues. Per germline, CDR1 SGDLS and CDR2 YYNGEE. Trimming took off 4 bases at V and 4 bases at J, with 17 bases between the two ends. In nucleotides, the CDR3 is TGTGCCAGCAGCAAGGGGGGGCTCTCGACAGAGACCCAGTACTTC. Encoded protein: CASSKGGLSTETQYF.

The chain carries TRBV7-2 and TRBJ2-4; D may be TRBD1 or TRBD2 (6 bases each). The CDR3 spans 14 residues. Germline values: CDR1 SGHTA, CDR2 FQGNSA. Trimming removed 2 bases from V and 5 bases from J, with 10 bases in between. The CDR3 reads CASSLRGVQNIQYF. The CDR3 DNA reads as TGTGCCAGCAGCTTAAGGGGGGTTCAAAACATTCAGTACTTC. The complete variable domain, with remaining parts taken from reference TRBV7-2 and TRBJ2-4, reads GAGVSQSPSNKVTEKGKDVELRCDPISGHTALYWYRQSLGQGLEFLIYFQGNSAPDKSGLPSDRFSAERTGGSVSTLTIQRTQQEDSAVYLCASSLRGVQNIQYFGAGTRLSVL.

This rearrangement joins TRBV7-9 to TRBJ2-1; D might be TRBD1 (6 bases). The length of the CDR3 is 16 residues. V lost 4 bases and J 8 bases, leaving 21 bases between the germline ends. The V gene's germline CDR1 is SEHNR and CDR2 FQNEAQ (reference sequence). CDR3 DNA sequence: TGTGCCAGCAGCTGGAGTTGGCTAGAAAGACAGGATGAGCAGTTCTTC. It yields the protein CASSWSWLERQDEQFF.

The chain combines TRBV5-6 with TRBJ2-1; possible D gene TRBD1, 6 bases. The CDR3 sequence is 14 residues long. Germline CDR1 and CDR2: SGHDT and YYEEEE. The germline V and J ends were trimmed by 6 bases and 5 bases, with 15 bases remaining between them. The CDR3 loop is CASIGQNLHNEQFF. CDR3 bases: TGTGCCAGCATAGGACAGAACCTACACAATGAGCAGTTCTTC.

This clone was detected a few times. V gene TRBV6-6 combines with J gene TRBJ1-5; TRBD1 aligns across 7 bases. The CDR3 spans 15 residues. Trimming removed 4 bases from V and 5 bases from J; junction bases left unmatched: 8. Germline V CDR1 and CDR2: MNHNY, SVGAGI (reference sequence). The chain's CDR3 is CASSSIPTGYQPQHF. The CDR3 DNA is TGTGCCAGCAGTTCCATTCCGACAGGGTATCAGCCCCAGCATTTT.

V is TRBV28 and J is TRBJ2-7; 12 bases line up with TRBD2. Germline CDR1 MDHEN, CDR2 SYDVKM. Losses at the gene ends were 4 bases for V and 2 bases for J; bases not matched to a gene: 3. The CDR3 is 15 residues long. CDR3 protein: CASSSWTSGTYEQYF. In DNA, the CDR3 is TGTGCCAGCAGTTCGTGGACTAGCGGGACCTACGAGCAGTACTTC. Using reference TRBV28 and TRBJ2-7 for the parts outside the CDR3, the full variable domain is DVKVTQSSRYLVKRTGEKVFLECVQDMDHENMFWYRQDPGLGLRLIYFSYDVKMKEKGDIPEGYSVSREKKERFSLILESASTNQTSMYLCASSSWTSGTYEQYFGPGTRLTVT.

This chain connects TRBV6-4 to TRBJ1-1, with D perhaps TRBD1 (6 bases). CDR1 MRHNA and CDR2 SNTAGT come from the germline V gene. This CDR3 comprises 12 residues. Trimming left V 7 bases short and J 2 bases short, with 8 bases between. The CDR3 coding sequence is TGTGCCAGCACGGGGACAAACACTGAAGCTTTCTTT. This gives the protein CASTGTNTEAFF.

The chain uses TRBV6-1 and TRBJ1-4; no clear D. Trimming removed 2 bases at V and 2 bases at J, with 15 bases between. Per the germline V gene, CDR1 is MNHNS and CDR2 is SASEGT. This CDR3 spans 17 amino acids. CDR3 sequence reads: CASSELSWGLTNEKLFF. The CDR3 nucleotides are TGTGCCAGCAGTGAATTAAGTTGGGGATTGACTAATGAAAAACTGTTTTTT.

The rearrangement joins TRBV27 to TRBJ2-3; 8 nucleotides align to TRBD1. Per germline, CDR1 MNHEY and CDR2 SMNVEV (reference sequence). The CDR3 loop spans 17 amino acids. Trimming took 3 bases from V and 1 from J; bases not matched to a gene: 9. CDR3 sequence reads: CASSLRAGGRGTDTQYF. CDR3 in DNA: TGTGCCAGCAGTTTGAGGGCAGGGGGCAGGGGCACAGATACGCAGTATTTT.